Sequencing of this T cell receptor beta chain was carried out in a study of identical twins. Findings and caveats of the study: Conclusions were drawn cross-sectionally by statistical analysis, without following the same donors.

A single record per CDR3 protein comes from TCRdb applying MiXCR to the 5' RACE reads. The sample has about 340,000 distinct CDR3 sequences, 9% to 15% seen once. There were only healthy Caucasians among the donors. This clonotype has only one observation. Its antigen remains unknown. These data were also filed under a second study, of yellow fever vaccine responses in identical twins.

Sequencing was carried out using CD8+ T cells sorted from blood. The TCR comes from a woman younger than 30 in good health.

The CDR3 is CASSQGAGRYEQYF. The CDR3 DNA reads TGCGCCAGCAGCCAAGGGGCGGGGAGGTACGAGCAGTACTTC. V is TRBV4-1 and J is TRBJ2-7; D might be TRBD2 (6 bases). The CDR3 covers 14 residues. V lost 1 base and J lost 4, with 11 bases in between. CDR1 and CDR2 (germline): MGHRA, YSYEKL.